The rows below give T cell receptor beta chains drawn from one sample of a study of OX40 agonist ivuxolimab in advanced cancers. The table came from immunoSEQ multiplex PCR; TCRdb's copy has only in-frame clones and leaves some out. The data show more than 100,000 clones, 75% to 90% seen once. The input for sequencing was CD4+ or CD8+ T cells sorted from blood, taken in a trial of the OX40 agonist ivuxolimab. The receptor source for this set is an adult with an advanced solid tumor such as melanoma, head and neck, liver or kidney cancer. The CDR3 runs from the conserved cysteine through the conserved F or W. The order of the fields is clone size, J gene, V gene, D gene, CDR3 protein, CDR3 DNA. A D gene is named only where the DNA matches it firmly. Some rows mark clone size as missing; the rest say once, few, many or name a class of expanded clone.

size: -; J: TRBJ2-7; V: TRBV23-1; D: -; CDR3: CASSQPTVGKNGGREQYF; DNA: TGCGCCAGCAGTCAGCCGACCGTAGGGAAGAATGGGGGTCGCGAGCAGTACTTC
size: -; J: TRBJ2-6; V: TRBV28; D: -; CDR3: CASSFGTSPSGANVLTF; DNA: TGTGCCAGCAGTTTTGGGACCTCGCCCTCTGGGGCCAACGTCCTGACTTTC
size: -; J: TRBJ1-3; V: TRBV19; D: TRBD1; CDR3: CASSIERTGGGDRVFQYRNTIYF; DNA: TGTGCCAGTAGTATAGAACGGACAGGGGGGGGAGATCGGGTATTCCAATATCGAAACACCATATATTTT
size: -; J: TRBJ1-2; V: TRBV6-1; D: -; CDR3: CASTDAGEPYGYTF; DNA: TGTGCCAGCACCGACGCCGGGGAGCCTTATGGCTACACCTTC
size: -; J: TRBJ2-3; V: TRBV7-2; D: TRBD2; CDR3: CASSDGGALSDTQYF; DNA: TGTGCCAGCAGCGACGGGGGGGCCTTGTCAGATACGCAGTATTTT
size: -; J: TRBJ2-7; V: TRBV5-1; D: TRBD2; CDR3: CASSLEGLAGGLYEQYF; DNA: TGCGCCAGCAGCTTGGAGGGACTAGCGGGGGGGCTGTACGAGCAGTACTTC
size: -; J: TRBJ2-7; V: TRBV4-3; D: -; CDR3: CASSQDLAGRYEVVEQYF; DNA: TGCGCCAGCAGCCAAGATTTGGCAGGGAGGTATGAAGTGGTCGAGCAGTACTTC
size: -; J: TRBJ2-1; V: TRBV19; D: TRBD2; CDR3: CASRDGTSGANEQFF; DNA: TGTGCCAGTAGAGACGGGACTAGCGGGGCCAATGAGCAGTTCTTC
size: -; J: TRBJ2-3; V: TRBV12-5; D: TRBD1; CDR3: CASGRGFADTQYF; DNA: TGTGCTAGTGGCAGGGGGTTCGCAGATACGCAGTATTTT
size: -; J: TRBJ1-2; V: TRBV7-2; D: -; CDR3: CASSLVGSYGYTF; DNA: TGTGCCAGCAGCTTAGTAGGGTCCTATGGCTACACCTTC
size: -; J: TRBJ1-2; V: TRBV5-4; D: -; CDR3: CASSLNAISGYTF; DNA: TGTGCCAGCAGCCTAAACGCCATATCGGGCTACACCTTC
size: -; J: TRBJ2-2; V: TRBV2; D: -; CDR3: CASSSEGLRNTGELFF; DNA: TGTGCCAGCAGCTCCGAGGGGCTACGAAACACCGGGGAGCTGTTTTTT
size: -; J: TRBJ2-7; V: TRBV10-3; D: TRBD1; CDR3: CAISPWTGQSEQYF; DNA: TGTGCCATCAGTCCCTGGACAGGGCAGAGCGAGCAGTACTTC
size: once; J: TRBJ1-5; V: TRBV30; D: -; CDR3: CAWSKEGGSNQPQHF; DNA: TGTGCCTGGAGTAAGGAGGGGGGCAGCAATCAGCCCCAGCATTTT
size: -; J: TRBJ2-7; V: TRBV11-2; D: -; CDR3: CASSSHTGSEQYF; DNA: TGTGCCAGCAGCTCACATACAGGGAGCGAGCAGTACTTC
size: once; J: TRBJ1-1; V: TRBV27; D: TRBD1; CDR3: CASSPYRGDTEAFF; DNA: TGTGCCAGCAGTCCCTACAGGGGGGACACTGAAGCTTTCTTT
size: -; J: TRBJ2-1; V: TRBV5-1; D: -; CDR3: CASSLAGEYKQFF; DNA: TGCGCCAGCAGCTTGGCAGGGGAGTACAAGCAGTTCTTC